This TCR beta chain was sequenced in a study of T cell changes during pregnancy in multiple sclerosis. The germline gives CDR1 LGHNA, CDR2 YNFKEQ. Trimming pared 2 bases from V and 3 bases from J, leaving 13 bases between. The CDR3 length is 16 residues. Using immunoSEQ multiplex PCR, the repertoire was profiled, and TCRdb retains in-frame clones only, with some absent. Here the sample spans approximately 17,000 clones, 84% being singletons. The rearrangement uses TRBV4-2 and TRBJ1-4; D remains ambiguous. The sequence was collected from a female donor in good health, enrolled as a control in a pregnancy study. Here the sequenced sample was CD8+ T cells from peripheral blood mononuclear cells, taken in the second trimester of pregnancy. CDR3: CASSQYPRAPNEKLFF. The DNA for the CDR3 is TGTGCCAGCAGCCAATACCCCAGAGCGCCTAATGAAAAACTGTTTTTT.